A selection of T cell receptor beta chains follows, all from one sample in a study of T cell responses to AZD1222 COVID-19 vaccine. TCRdb's copy holds only in-frame clones and misses some; the assay was immunoSEQ multiplex PCR. Counted here are tens of thousands of clones, 87% occurring once; the ten biggest clones make up roughly a sixth. The material sequenced was peripheral blood, taken on day 0 of AZD1222 vaccination. The receptors come from an adult in good health. Each CDR3 is given with its conserved first and last residue. A D gene is named only where the DNA matches it firmly. Rows may omit the clone size; those that give it use once, few, many or a size class.

j_gene: TRBJ2-7; abundance: .; v_gene: TRBV7-9; d_gene: .; CDR3aa: CASSPRQAPWEQYF; CDR3nt: TGTGCCAGCAGCCCCCGACAGGCCCCCTGGGAGCAGTACTTC
j_gene: TRBJ1-1; abundance: .; v_gene: TRBV15; d_gene: TRBD1; CDR3aa: CATSRDGQASTEAFF; CDR3nt: TGTGCCACCAGCAGAGATGGACAGGCCAGTACTGAAGCTTTCTTT
j_gene: TRBJ1-4; abundance: .; v_gene: TRBV28; d_gene: TRBD1; CDR3aa: CASSPQPTGEAPINEKLFF; CDR3nt: TGTGCCAGCAGTCCCCAACCTACAGGGGAGGCCCCTATTAATGAAAAACTGTTTTTT
j_gene: TRBJ2-1; abundance: .; v_gene: TRBV11-3; d_gene: TRBD1; CDR3aa: CASSFGTGAGEQFF; CDR3nt: TGTGCCAGCAGCTTTGGGACAGGGGCGGGTGAGCAGTTCTTC
j_gene: TRBJ1-6; abundance: few; v_gene: TRBV7-9; d_gene: .; CDR3aa: CASSFLGPLHF; CDR3nt: TGTGCCAGCAGCTTTTTGGGCCCCCTCCACTTT
j_gene: TRBJ1-2; abundance: .; v_gene: TRBV19; d_gene: .; CDR3aa: CASGGTAAGYGYTF; CDR3nt: TGTGCCAGTGGGGGGACGGCGGCTGGCTATGGCTACACCTTC
j_gene: TRBJ1-4; abundance: .; v_gene: TRBV2; d_gene: .; CDR3aa: CASSVDGEDEKLFF; CDR3nt: TGTGCCAGCAGCGTGGACGGTGAGGATGAAAAACTGTTTTTT
j_gene: TRBJ1-2; abundance: .; v_gene: TRBV7-2; d_gene: .; CDR3aa: CASSSNGGEGYGYTF; CDR3nt: TGTGCCAGCAGCTCTAACGGGGGGGAAGGCTATGGCTACACCTTC
j_gene: TRBJ2-5; abundance: few; v_gene: TRBV5-6; d_gene: .; CDR3aa: CASSLLGGETQYF; CDR3nt: TGTGCCAGCAGCTTGTTAGGTGGAGAGACCCAGTACTTC
j_gene: TRBJ2-7; abundance: .; v_gene: TRBV6-5; d_gene: TRBD2; CDR3aa: CASSYGLAGGPGEQYF; CDR3nt: TGTGCCAGCAGTTACGGGCTAGCGGGAGGGCCGGGCGAGCAGTACTTC
j_gene: TRBJ1-2; abundance: .; v_gene: TRBV27; d_gene: TRBD1; CDR3aa: CASSSGQGDGYTF; CDR3nt: TGTGCCAGCAGTTCGGGACAGGGAGATGGCTACACCTTC
j_gene: TRBJ1-1; abundance: .; v_gene: TRBV27; d_gene: TRBD1; CDR3aa: CASSNRQGTEAFF; CDR3nt: TGTGCCAGCAGTAACCGACAGGGCACTGAAGCTTTCTTT
j_gene: TRBJ1-1; abundance: .; v_gene: TRBV6-1; d_gene: .; CDR3aa: CASSERGTEAFF; CDR3nt: TGTGCCAGCAGTGAAAGAGGGACTGAAGCTTTCTTT
j_gene: TRBJ2-1; abundance: .; v_gene: TRBV18; d_gene: .; CDR3aa: CASSPRQGAGANNEQFF; CDR3nt: TGTGCCAGCTCACCAAGACAGGGAGCGGGGGCAAACAATGAGCAGTTCTTC
j_gene: TRBJ2-7; abundance: .; v_gene: TRBV5-1; d_gene: .; CDR3aa: CASSLRDTFNYEQYF; CDR3nt: TGCGCCAGCAGCTTGAGGGACACGTTCAATTACGAGCAGTACTTC
j_gene: TRBJ2-1; abundance: .; v_gene: TRBV15; d_gene: TRBD2; CDR3aa: CATSRDSLLAETFNEQFF; CDR3nt: TGTGCCACCAGCAGAGATAGCCTACTAGCGGAGACGTTCAATGAGCAGTTCTTC